A few counts support the clone carrying this T cell receptor (beta chain). Its antigen is still unknown. The sample is drawn from a study of identical twins. Study findings and constraints: Invariant MAIT and iNKT cells may have partly biased zero-insertion analyses. The analysis was cross-sectional rather than longitudinal within donors.

Using its own MiXCR run on the 5' RACE reads, TCRdb lists one record per CDR3 protein. The sample yields about 250,000 distinct CDR3 sequences, roughly 8.7% seen once. This CDR3 is 18 amino acids long. The J segment lost 4 bases and the V segment lost 3 bases, leaving 19 bases of the junction unmatched. Germline CDR1 is DFQATT and CDR2 is SNEGSKA (reference sequence). This sample also appeared in a second study, on yellow fever vaccine responses in identical twins.

V gene TRBV20-1 combines with J gene TRBJ2-7; TRBD2 aligns across 9 bases. This receptor was identified in a woman aged 18-29 years in good health. What was sequenced was CD8+ T cells sorted from blood. CDR3 nucleotides: TGCAGTGCTAGTGTCAATAGCGGGGGCCGCCTTCGGGATTACGAGCAGTACTTC. Translation gives CSASVNSGGRLRDYEQYF.